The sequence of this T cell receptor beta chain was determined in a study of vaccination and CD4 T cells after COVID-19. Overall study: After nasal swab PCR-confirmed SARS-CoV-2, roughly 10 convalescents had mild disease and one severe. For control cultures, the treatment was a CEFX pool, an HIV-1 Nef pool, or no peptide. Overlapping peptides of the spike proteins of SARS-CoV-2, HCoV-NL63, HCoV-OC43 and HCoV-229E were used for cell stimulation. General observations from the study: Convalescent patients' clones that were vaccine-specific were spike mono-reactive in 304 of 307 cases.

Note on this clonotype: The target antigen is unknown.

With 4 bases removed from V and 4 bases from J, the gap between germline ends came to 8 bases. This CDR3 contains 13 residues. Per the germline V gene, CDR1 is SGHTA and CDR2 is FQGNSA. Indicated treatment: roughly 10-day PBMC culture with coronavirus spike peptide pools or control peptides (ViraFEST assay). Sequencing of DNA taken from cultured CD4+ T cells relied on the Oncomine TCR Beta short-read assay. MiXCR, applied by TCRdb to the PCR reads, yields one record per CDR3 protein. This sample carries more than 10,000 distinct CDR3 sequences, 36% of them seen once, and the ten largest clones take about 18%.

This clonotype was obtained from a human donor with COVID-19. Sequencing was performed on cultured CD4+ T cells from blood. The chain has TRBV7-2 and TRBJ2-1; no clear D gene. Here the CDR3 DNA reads TGTGCCAGCAGCTCCTCTGTTTACAATGAGCAGTTCTTC. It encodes CASSSSVYNEQFF. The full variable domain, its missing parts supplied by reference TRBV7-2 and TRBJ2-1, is GAGVSQSPSNKVTEKGKDVELRCDPISGHTALYWYRQSLGQGLEFLIYFQGNSAPDKSGLPSDRFSAERTGGSVSTLTIQRTQQEDSAVYLCASSSSVYNEQFFGPGTRLTVL.